This TCR beta chain comes out of a study of blood T cell repertoires in COVID-19 (dated by TCRdb to 2020 to 2022). For the wider study: The collaborator samples originated in the United States, Italy and Spain and spanned the acute and convalescent phases of COVID-19. The material from the prospective study consisted of cDNA or gDNA derived from T cells, B-cell-depleted T cells, or PBMCs. Subjects who had been exposed to COVID-19, were actively infected with it, or had recovered from it provided the deeply sampled blood TCRbeta repertoires that made up the dataset. The repertoires were released in a freely available public database intended as a resource for research on the immune response to SARS-CoV-2. Samples came from the ongoing ImmuneRACE study (first 160 participants) plus 1,254 subjects from 6 global collaborators. Sample metadata almost always included a de-identified subject ID, COVID-19 status, age in years and sex. Where available, HLA class I and class II types were obtained from metadata supplied by the sample provider rather than from assay-based typing.

Whole blood was collected in K2EDTA tubes by collaborating institutions according to the institutions' own protocols. For TCRbeta analysis, collaborator samples were shipped as frozen whole blood, as isolated PBMCs, or as DNA extracted from either sample type. Comment on this clone: The antigen it recognizes is unknown. No per-base quality is available; no much larger clone lies one base away.

General findings and caveats noted by the study authors: How much clinical and demographic metadata was included differed by source and by participant, and the metadata was provided uncurated.

The immunoSEQ Assay, a bias-controlled multiplex PCR, was used to amplify TCRbeta CDR3 regions from genomic DNA. In the authors' own workflow: The number of nucleated cells in each sample was estimated by amplification of reference gene primers within the assay. To quantify the absolute abundance of each unique TCRbeta CDR3 rearrangement, sequence reads were collapsed and filtered. For each sample, productive Simpson clonality was calculated as the square root of Simpson's diversity index over productive rearrangements. Drawn from immuneACCESS, this table holds only the in-frame rearrangements with V and J called that TCRdb kept. Clones are partly lost; checked studies trace under half to an unresolved V gene and leave the rest unexplained. V and J calls and clone size are as listed in that table; D and trimming were resolved from the DNA. This sample holds 56,000 or so clones; about 85% were observed only once. The leading ten clones occupy 10% of the sample.

Via the germline V gene, CDR1 is ENHRY and CDR2 SYGVKD. The CDR3 runs 20 amino acids, cysteine and phenylalanine included. Only the CDR3 DNA is retained, 60 bases long and in frame from the first base. V is pared back by 5 bases and J by 0 bases, with 26 bases lying between the germline termini. The receptor was isolated from a human donor in a cohort sampled during active COVID-19. Source material: peripheral blood. The chain uses TRBV10-3 and TRBJ2-1; possibly the D gene is TRBD1, per 6 matching bases. The nucleotide sequence is TGTGCCATCAGTCCACACCGGGACAAAGTAAAGAGCCCCTCCTACAATGAGCAGTTCTTC. This translates into CAISPHRDKVKSPSYNEQFF.